The 27 T cell receptor beta chains listed next were all sequenced from one sample in a study of blood T cell repertoires in COVID-19. Sequencing was performed with immunoSEQ multiplex PCR; in TCRdb, only in-frame clones are kept and a portion is missing. The profile shows about 110,000 clones, around 64% of them singletons. Source material: peripheral blood. The receptors derive from a woman aged 35 to 49 with acute or convalescent COVID-19.

The chain carries TRBV5-4 and TRBJ2-3; 12 positions agree with TRBD2. Trimming removed 7 bases from V and 3 bases from J; junction bases left unmatched: 9. The CDR3 runs to 16 residues. The germline gives CDR1 SGHNT, CDR2 YYREEE (reference sequence). CDR3 coding DNA: TGTGCCAGCGGCCTAGCGGGGGGGTCCGGAACAGATACGCAGTATTTT. This gives the protein CASGLAGGSGTDTQYF.

This chain joins TRBV2 and TRBJ2-5; 8 bases line up with TRBD1. The CDR3 sequence is 15 residues long. V gave up 4 bases and J gave up 1 base; unmatched junction bases: 5. The germline V gene has CDR1 SNHLY and CDR2 FYNNEI. CDR3 sequence reads: CASSGGTGPQETQYF. In DNA, the CDR3 is TGTGCCAGCAGTGGCGGGACAGGACCCCAAGAGACCCAGTACTTC.

The chain carries TRBV9 and TRBJ1-1; the D gene is possibly TRBD1 (5 bases). CDR1 SGDLS and CDR2 YYNGEE come from the germline V gene. The V end was cut by 0 bases, the J end by 4 bases, with 13 bases between. The CDR3 runs 15 residues. This CDR3 reads CASSVAQGLGTEAFF. DNA for the CDR3: TGTGCCAGCAGCGTAGCTCAGGGCCTGGGCACTGAAGCTTTCTTT.

The rearrangement joins TRBV5-5 to TRBJ1-1, with TRBD1 matching 8 bases. V gave up 5 bases and J gave up 8 bases; unmatched junction bases: 5. Germline V CDR1 and CDR2: SGHKS, YYEKEE (reference sequence). The CDR3 sequence is 12 residues long. CDR3 nucleotide sequence: TGTGCCAGCAGTCCCAGGGGGCAGGAAGCTTTCTTT. Encoded protein: CASSPRGQEAFF. The full variable domain, in which reference TRBV5-5 and TRBJ1-1 provide the parts outside the CDR3, is DAGVTQSPTHLIKTRGQQVTLRCSPISGHKSVSWYQQVLGQGPQFIFQYYEKEERGRGNFPDRFSARQFPNYSSELNVNALLLGDSALYLCASSPRGQEAFFGQGTRLTVV.

The V gene is TRBV2, the J gene TRBJ2-5; 10 bases map to TRBD1. CDR3 length equals 14 residues. V trimming: 6 bases; J trimming: 5 bases; junction bases outside the gene matches: 6. The V gene's germline CDR1 is SNHLY and CDR2 FYNNEI. CDR3 bases: TGTGCCAGCAGAGCCGGGACAGGGGACGAGACCCAGTACTTC. Translating gives CASRAGTGDETQYF.

The chain joins TRBV4-2 to TRBJ2-2; D may be TRBD1 (7 bases). V was cut by 4 bases and J by 0 bases, with 12 bases left in between. The CDR3 has 16 amino acids. Germline CDR1 and CDR2: LGHNA and YNFKEQ. CDR3 DNA: TGTGCCAGCAGCCTAGCGGACAGGTCGAACACCGGGGAGCTGTTTTTT. Translating it yields CASSLADRSNTGELFF.

This clone is a singleton in its sample. J is TRBJ1-1 and V is TRBV13; D is unclear. CDR3 length: 16 residues. Between the trimmed V and J ends, which lost 5 bases and 1 base, there was a span of 17 bases. Germline CDR1 PRHDT, CDR2 FYEKMQ (reference sequence). The CDR3 DNA follows: TGTGCCAGCAGCCCGCCCCGATCCCTAGAGAACACTGAAGCTTTCTTT. Translation: CASSPPRSLENTEAFF.

The chain carries TRBV28 and TRBJ1-5; D unresolved. The V end was cut by 8 bases, the J end by 3 bases, with 14 bases between. This CDR3 is 14 amino acids long. Germline V gene lookup returns CDR1 MDHEN and CDR2 SYDVKM. In nucleotides, the CDR3 is TGTGCCAGCCGGGGAGGGTCCGTCAATCAGCCCCAGCATTTT. Protein sequence: CASRGGSVNQPQHF.

The chain carries TRBV19 and TRBJ2-5; 7 nucleotides match TRBD1. Germline loops: CDR1 LNHDA, CDR2 SQIVND (reference sequence). Trimming removed 5 bases from V and 4 bases from J; junction bases left unmatched: 7. The CDR3 sequence is 14 residues long. CDR3: CASSDGQVGETQYF. The CDR3 DNA follows: TGTGCCAGTAGTGATGGACAGGTAGGAGAGACCCAGTACTTC.

This chain connects TRBV7-3 to TRBJ2-2; unclear D gene. Germline CDR1 reads SGHTA; CDR2 reads FQGTGA. The CDR3 spans 16 residues. Trimming removed 3 bases from V and 4 bases from J, with 15 bases in between. The DNA of the CDR3 is TGTGCCAGCAGCTTGTTGGTTCAGCCGGGCACCGGGGAGCTGTTTTTT. It yields the protein CASSLLVQPGTGELFF.

The gene calls are TRBV7-3 and TRBJ2-1; 16 bases align to TRBD2. V lost 5 bases and J lost 10; bases outside the gene matches: 2. Germline CDR1 is SGHTA and CDR2 is FQGTGA. The CDR3 length is 14 residues. The CDR3 protein is CASSPGLAGGEQFF. The CDR3 nucleotides are TGTGCCAGCAGCCCGGGACTAGCGGGGGGGGAGCAGTTCTTC.

The chain links TRBV10-3 to TRBJ2-3; D is unresolved. Trimming took off 3 bases at V and 1 base at J, with 8 bases between the two ends. The germline CDR1 and CDR2 sequences are ENHRY and SYGVKD. The CDR3 is made up of 14 amino acids. The CDR3 DNA reads as TGTGCCATCAGTGATAACAGCCGCACAGATACGCAGTATTTT. It yields the protein CAISDNSRTDTQYF.

This clone was seen a few times. This CDR3 reads CASTQGGSLNTGELFF. CDR3 nucleotide sequence: TGTGCCAGCACCCAGGGGGGGTCCTTGAACACCGGGGAGCTGTTTTTT. The chain uses TRBV3-1 (or the pseudogene TRBV3-2) and TRBJ2-2, with D possibly called TRBD1 or TRBD2 (7 bases each). The CDR3 runs 16 residues. The V gene's germline CDR1 is LGHDT and CDR2 YNNKEL (reference sequence). The V end lost 7 bases, the J end lost 1 base, and 16 bases lay between the germline ends.

The rearrangement links TRBV5-6 to TRBJ2-2, with TRBD2 matching 8 bases. Germline-derived CDR1 and CDR2 are SGHDT and YYEEEE. There are 18 residues in the CDR3. Trimming cost V 4 bases and J 2 bases; bases outside gene matches: 13. In nucleotides, the CDR3 is TGTGCCAGCAGCAATCCCCGAGAAGCGGGGGACAACACCGGGGAGCTGTTTTTT. Its protein product is CASSNPREAGDNTGELFF. The full variable domain, with the rest looked up from reference TRBV5-6 and TRBJ2-2, is DAGVTQSPTHLIKTRGQQVTLRCSPKSGHDTVSWYQQALGQGPQFIFQYYEEEERQRGNFPDRFSGHQFPNYSSELNVNALLLGDSALYLCASSNPREAGDNTGELFFGEGSRLTVL.

This chain joins TRBV28 and TRBJ1-2; perhaps TRBD1 as D (6 bases). The CDR3 is 15 amino acids. CDR1 MDHEN and CDR2 SYDVKM come from the germline V gene. Trimming removed 6 bases from V and 1 base from J, with 15 bases in between. CDR3 DNA: TGTGCCAGCAGCTGGCGGGCAGGGGTTAACTATGGCTACACCTTC. This sequence encodes CASSWRAGVNYGYTF.

This sequence joins TRBV18 and TRBJ2-1, with 8 positions matching TRBD1. Germline V gives CDR1 KGHSH, CDR2 LQKENI. The CDR3 loop spans 15 amino acids. The trim removed 0 bases at V and 6 bases at J, leaving 4 bases unmatched. The CDR3 protein is CASSPPRGTGNEQFF. CDR3 DNA sequence: TGTGCCAGCTCACCACCCCGGGGGACAGGCAATGAGCAGTTCTTC.

The chain joins TRBV6-5 to TRBJ2-4, with TRBD1 matching over 12 bases. Germline V CDR1 and CDR2: MNHEY, SVGAGI. The CDR3 loop spans 16 amino acids. The V gene end was trimmed by 4 bases and the J gene end by 7 bases; junction bases not matched to a gene: 8. CDR3 sequence (DNA): TGTGCCAGCAGTTCCCGGGACAGGGGGCAAGACAACATTCAGTACTTC. Translating it yields CASSSRDRGQDNIQYF.

The V and J genes are TRBV27 and TRBJ2-7, with D perhaps TRBD1 (5 bases). V lost 5 bases and J 3 bases, leaving 17 bases between the germline ends. Germline V gives CDR1 MNHEY, CDR2 SMNVEV (reference sequence). This CDR3 is 15 amino acids long. The CDR3 nucleotides read TGTGCCAGCAGTCCCAACCCCCAGGGAAACTACGAGCAGTACTTC. This encodes CASSPNPQGNYEQYF.

This clone was seen just once. The chain is built from TRBV7-3 and TRBJ1-5; D unclear. The CDR3 is 16 amino acids. V dropped 2 bases and J dropped 3 bases, with 14 bases sitting between them. The V gene's germline CDR1 is SGHTA and CDR2 FQGTGA. The CDR3 DNA sequence: TGTGCCAGCAGCTTAGACCCCCCTAGCCCCAATCAGCCCCAGCATTTT. This encodes CASSLDPPSPNQPQHF.

The table lists this clone with a few counts. This CDR3 reads CASSLGQYNEQFF. CDR3 sequence (DNA): TGTGCCAGCAGTTTAGGCCAATACAATGAGCAGTTCTTC. The rearrangement joins TRBV27 to TRBJ2-1; no firm D call. The CDR3 has 13 residues. Trimming stripped 2 bases from V and 4 bases from J, with 6 bases between. Germline V lookup: CDR1 MNHEY, CDR2 SMNVEV (reference sequence).

V gene TRBV21-1 combines with J gene TRBJ1-6. TRBV21-1 represents a pseudogene. The CDR3 sequence is 21 residues long. The CDR3 DNA follows: TGTGCCAGAAGGGGGGGGGCTCTATGGGGTAGTCAAGTCGCGGGTAATTCACCCCTCCACTTT. Translating gives CARRGGALWGSQVAGNSPLHF.

The chain couples TRBV6-2 or TRBV6-3 to TRBJ1-3; weak D call: TRBD1 (6 bases). The CDR3 runs to 14 residues. Trimming took 5 bases from V and 2 from J, leaving 10 bases between them. The germline CDR1 and CDR2 sequences are MNHEY and SVGEGT. CDR3 nucleotides: TGTGCCAGCAGTCTACAGGGAGCTGGAAACACCATATATTTT. Its protein is CASSLQGAGNTIYF.

This chain joins TRBV5-1 and TRBJ2-5; D may be TRBD1 (7 bases). Germline V gives CDR1 SGHRS, CDR2 YFSETQ. The CDR3 consists of 15 residues. The germline V and J ends were trimmed by 0 bases and 7 bases, with 16 bases remaining between them. The CDR3 here is CASSLGNTGEVTQYF. For the CDR3, the DNA is TGCGCCAGCAGCTTGGGGAATACAGGGGAGGTGACCCAGTACTTC.

V usage is TRBV2 and J usage is TRBJ2-1; 8 nucleotides align to TRBD1. Per germline, CDR1 SNHLY and CDR2 FYNNEI. The V gene end was trimmed by 8 bases and the J gene end by 0 bases; junction bases not matched to a gene: 3. The CDR3 totals 14 residues. CDR3 nucleotide sequence: TGTGCCAGCGGTACAGGGGGCTCCTACAATGAGCAGTTCTTC. It yields the protein CASGTGGSYNEQFF. Drawing the rest from reference TRBV2 and TRBJ2-1, the complete variable domain is EPEVTQTPSHQVTQMGQEVILRCVPISNHLYFYWYRQILGQKVEFLVSFYNNEISEKSEIFDDQFSVERPDGSNFTLKIRSTKLEDSAMYFCASGTGGSYNEQFFGPGTRLTVL.

This chain joins TRBV28 and TRBJ1-1; D call uncertain. This CDR3 is 11 amino acids long. CDR1 is MDHEN, CDR2 SYDVKM, per germline. Trimming removed 6 bases from V and 5 bases from J, with 7 bases in between. Here the CDR3 DNA reads TGTGCCAGCAGGCGACAAACTGAAGCTTTCTTT. Residues: CASRRQTEAFF.

This chain's CDR3 is CASSYLLGGGGGATDTQYF. CDR3 in DNA: TGTGCCAGCAGTTACCTCCTCGGCGGGGGGGGAGGGGCCACAGATACGCAGTATTTT. The chain employs TRBV6-2 or TRBV6-3 and TRBJ2-3, with 9 bases matching TRBD2. Unmatched junction bases numbered 14, after V lost 2 bases and J lost 2 bases. The germline V gene encodes CDR1 MNHEY and CDR2 SVGEGT. The CDR3 sequence is 19 residues long.

V gene TRBV7-3 combines with J gene TRBJ2-1, with TRBD2 matching over 11 bases. CDR3 length: 16 residues. J gave up 5 bases and V 5 bases, and 8 bases lay outside the gene matches. CDR1 and CDR2 (germline): SGHTA, FQGTGA. In DNA, the CDR3 is TGTGCCAGCAGCACTGATCTAGCGGGGGGTAACAATGAGCAGTTCTTC. Its protein product is CASSTDLAGGNNEQFF.